These T cell receptor beta chains were read from a single sample in a study of cytomegalovirus exposure and HLA in healthy donors. Produced via immunoSEQ multiplex PCR; TCRdb's table is partial and in-frame only. The sample shows about 130,000 clones, 70% to 80% of them seen only once. Sequenced: PBMCs. These TCRs come from a female donor in good health and CMV-seronegative. CDR3s include the opening cysteine and the closing phenylalanine or tryptophan. D genes are given only for firm matches. The size of a clone is reported for some rows only, either as once, few or many, or as a class for expanded clones.

cdr3_nt cdr3_aa d_call j_call clone_size v_call
TGCGCCAGCAGCCAAGATAGTCGGGGGAGGACCTCCTACGAGCAGTACTTC CASSQDSRGRTSYEQYF . TRBJ2-7 . TRBV4-3
TGTGCCAGCTCACCGGGACAGGCGGGTAACGAGCAGTACTTC CASSPGQAGNEQYF TRBD1 TRBJ2-7 . TRBV18
TGTGCCAGCACTACTACGGGGGGGATGGGAACCGGGGAGCTGTTTTTT CASTTTGGMGTGELFF TRBD2 TRBJ2-2 few TRBV9
TGTGCCAGCAGCCAAACTACCGGTGATGATACGCAGTATTTT CASSQTTGDDTQYF . TRBJ2-3 . TRBV7-9
TGTGCCAGCATCGACGACTTAGGCACAGATACGCAGTATTTT CASIDDLGTDTQYF . TRBJ2-3 once TRBV2
TGTGCCTGTAGAGCGGGAGGGTGGGGGAATGAGCAGTTCTTC CACRAGGWGNEQFF TRBD2 TRBJ2-1 . TRBV30
TGTGCCAGCTCAACATGGACTAGCGGGCAAGAGACCCAGTACTTC CASSTWTSGQETQYF TRBD2 TRBJ2-5 few TRBV18
TGTGCCAGCAGTGAAGTGGGAGACTCAGATACGCAGTATTTT CASSEVGDSDTQYF . TRBJ2-3 . TRBV6-1
TGTGCCAGCAACTTCCGCCGGGACAGGGCCTTCAATGAGCAGTTCTTC CASNFRRDRAFNEQFF TRBD1 TRBJ2-1 . TRBV7-8
TGCGCCAGCAGCCAAGATCTAAACGCCTCTGGAAACACCATATATTTT CASSQDLNASGNTIYF . TRBJ1-3 once TRBV4-3
TGTGCCAGCAGCTTAGCGGGAGGGCCCTACAATGAGCAGTTCTTC CASSLAGGPYNEQFF TRBD2 TRBJ2-1 . TRBV11-3
TGTGCCAGCAGCTTTGGCAACCAAGAGACCCAGTACTTC CASSFGNQETQYF . TRBJ2-5 . TRBV11-2
TGTGCCAGCAGGAAGGTTGGGACAGGCGTAGAGACCCAGTACTTC CASRKVGTGVETQYF TRBD1 TRBJ2-5 . TRBV5-6
TGCGCCAGCAGCCAAACTAGCGCCTCCTACGAGCAGTACTTC CASSQTSASYEQYF TRBD2 TRBJ2-7 . TRBV5-1
TGTGCCAGCAGTCGACTAAAAACGAACACCGGGGAGCTGTTTTTT CASSRLKTNTGELFF . TRBJ2-2 few TRBV27
TGTGCCAGCAGCGCAACTAGCGGGAGTATCCACGAGCAGTACTTC CASSATSGSIHEQYF TRBD2 TRBJ2-7 . TRBV11-1
TGTGCCAGCAGTTTATTAGGCACAGATACGCAGTATTTT CASSLLGTDTQYF . TRBJ2-3 . TRBV28
TGTGCCAGCAGCCTACGGATAGCGGGGTTCCAAGAGACCCAGTACTTC CASSLRIAGFQETQYF TRBD2 TRBJ2-5 few TRBV9
TGCGCCAGCAGTCCAGGGGGGAACCTACTGGGAAACACCATATATTTT CASSPGGNLLGNTIYF TRBD1 TRBJ1-3 . TRBV5-1
TGTGCCAGTAGTGGTAGAGTCTATGCCGGGGAGCTGTTTTTT CASSGRVYAGELFF . TRBJ2-2 few TRBV19
TGTGCCAGCAGTTTACAGGTGAAGTCTGAAGCTTTCTTT CASSLQVKSEAFF . TRBJ1-1 few TRBV28
TGTGCCAGCAGCCTACAGGCGGACTATGGCTACACCTTC CASSLQADYGYTF . TRBJ1-2 . TRBV28
TGTGCCAGCAGCTTAACTAGCGGGAGTGCAGATACGCAGTATTTT CASSLTSGSADTQYF TRBD2 TRBJ2-3 . TRBV7-2
TGTGCCAGCAGCGTAGAAGGAGGCTCCTACAATGAGCAGTTCTTC CASSVEGGSYNEQFF . TRBJ2-1 . TRBV9
TGCGCCAGCAGACAGGGACAGTGGAACACTGAAGCTTTCTTT CASRQGQWNTEAFF TRBD1 TRBJ1-1 once TRBV4-3
TGTGCCTGCCAAGCCCGGGATAGGGCTTACAATGAGCAGTTCTTC CACQARDRAYNEQFF . TRBJ2-1 . TRBV30
TGCGCCAGCAGCTCCCGACAGGGGAACTACGAGCAGTACTTC CASSSRQGNYEQYF TRBD1 TRBJ2-7 . TRBV5-1